Below, 6 T cell receptor beta chains from the same sample are listed, as sequenced in a study of shared T cell receptors in the human thymus. The method was immunoSEQ multiplex PCR; TCRdb's version includes in-frame clones alone and lacks a portion of them. The sample comprises under 450,000 clones, 95% of which are singletons, and roughly 0.02% rests with the top ten. Sequenced input: thymocytes. The origin of the receptors is a human donor.

The chain employs TRBV6-7 and TRBJ2-3; 10 bases match TRBD2. TRBV6-7 is annotated as an ORF whose role is uncertain. Trimming took 7 bases from V and 1 from J; bases not matched to a gene: 5. The CDR3 loop spans 15 amino acids. CDR3 region: CASNFGTSGTDTQYF. The CDR3, as DNA: TGTGCCAGCAATTTTGGGACTAGCGGCACAGATACGCAGTATTTT.

The chain employs TRBV10-3 and TRBJ2-1; D perhaps matches TRBD2 (6 bases). The CDR3 extends over 14 amino acids. V was pared by 4 bases and J by 9 bases, with 16 bases between. CDR1 ENHRY and CDR2 SYGVKD come from the germline V gene. CDR3 loop: CAISGGVGVSEQFF. The CDR3 nucleotides read TGTGCCATCAGTGGGGGGGTGGGAGTGAGTGAGCAGTTCTTC.

This clone showed up just once. This chain links TRBV28 with TRBJ1-4; 10 bases map to TRBD1. Germline V lookup: CDR1 MDHEN, CDR2 SYDVKM. This CDR3 is 15 amino acids long. The trim removed 6 bases at V and 5 bases at J, leaving 6 bases unmatched. CDR3 protein: CASSLRTGGNEKLFF. CDR3 nucleotide sequence: TGTGCCAGCAGCCTGAGGACAGGGGGGAATGAAAAACTGTTTTTT.

V gene TRBV5-6 combines with J gene TRBJ2-7, with D tentatively TRBD2 (6 bases). The V end was cut by 3 bases, the J end by 3 bases, with 13 bases between. This CDR3 contains 14 residues. Looked up from germline, CDR1 is SGHDT and CDR2 is YYEEEE. CDR3 sequence reads: CASSWGEIDYEQYF. CDR3 DNA: TGTGCCAGCAGCTGGGGGGAAATCGACTACGAGCAGTACTTC.

V is TRBV6-1 and J is TRBJ2-1, with 8 nucleotides matching TRBD2. This CDR3 spans 16 amino acids. Germline CDR1 is MNHNS and CDR2 is SASEGT. V was pared by 3 bases and J by 10 bases, with 14 bases of the junction left unmatched. CDR3 nucleotide sequence: TGTGCCAGCAGTGAGGGGACTAGACGGCGTACATGGGAGCAGTTCTTC. Translated: CASSEGTRRRTWEQFF.

The V and J genes are TRBV14 and TRBJ1-1, with D perhaps TRBD1 (5 bases). The germline CDR1 and CDR2 sequences are SGHDN and FVKESK. The CDR3 contains 15 residues. V was trimmed by 2 bases and J by 1 base, leaving 11 bases between them. CDR3 DNA: TGTGCCAGCAGCCAAAAACCCGGACAGAACACTGAAGCTTTCTTT. This encodes CASSQKPGQNTEAFF.